The clone carrying this TCR beta chain was detected many times. The data were taken from a study of shared clonotypes between healthy human individuals. CDR1 is SNHLY and CDR2 is FYNNEI in the germline V gene. The V gene lost 6 bases and the J gene lost 0 bases, with 2 bases spanning the gap. The CDR3 runs 11 residues. Here immunoSEQ multiplex PCR was the method, and the copy in TCRdb shows in-frame clones only, minus some. This sample has under 750,000 clones, with around 77% found just once. The specimen sequenced was memory CD4+ T cells sorted from blood. Subset indicated: CD45RA-negative fraction. The TCR was taken from a woman aged 30 to 39 in good health. The chain is built from TRBV2 and TRBJ2-5; D unclear. CDR3 sequence: CASRNQETQYF. The CDR3 DNA sequence: TGTGCCAGCAGAAACCAAGAGACCCAGTACTTC.